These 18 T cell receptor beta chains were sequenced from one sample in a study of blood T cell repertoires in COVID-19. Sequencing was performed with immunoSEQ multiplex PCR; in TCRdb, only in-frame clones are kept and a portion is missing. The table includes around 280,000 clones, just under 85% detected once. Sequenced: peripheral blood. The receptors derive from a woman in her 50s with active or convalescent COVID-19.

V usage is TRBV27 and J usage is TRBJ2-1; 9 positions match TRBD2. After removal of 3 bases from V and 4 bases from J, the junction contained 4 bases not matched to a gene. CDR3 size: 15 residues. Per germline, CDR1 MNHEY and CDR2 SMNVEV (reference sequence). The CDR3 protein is CASSLATSGYNEQFF. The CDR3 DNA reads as TGTGCCAGCAGTTTGGCGACTAGCGGTTACAATGAGCAGTTCTTC.

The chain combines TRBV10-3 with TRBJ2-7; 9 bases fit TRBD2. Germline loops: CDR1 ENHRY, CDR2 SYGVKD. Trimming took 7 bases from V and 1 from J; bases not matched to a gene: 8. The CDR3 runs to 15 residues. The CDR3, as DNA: TGTGCCATCATGGTTAGCGGGAGAGGTTCCTACGAGCAGTACTTC. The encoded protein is CAIMVSGRGSYEQYF.

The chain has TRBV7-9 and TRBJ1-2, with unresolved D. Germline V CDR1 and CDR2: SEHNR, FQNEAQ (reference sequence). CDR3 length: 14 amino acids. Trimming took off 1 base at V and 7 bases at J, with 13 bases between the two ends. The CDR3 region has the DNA TGTGCCAGCAGCTTAGATCCCCTCTCGAGTGGCTACACCTTC. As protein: CASSLDPLSSGYTF.

The CDR3 nucleotides read TGTGCCAGTATGTACCCAGGGGGCTATGGCTACACCTTC. Translated, it gives CASMYPGGYGYTF. The chain is built from TRBV19 and TRBJ1-2; 7 nucleotides line up with TRBD1. CDR1 is LNHDA, CDR2 SQIVND, per germline (reference sequence). V dropped 7 bases and J dropped 4; count of bases not matched to a gene: 6. The CDR3 extends over 13 amino acids.

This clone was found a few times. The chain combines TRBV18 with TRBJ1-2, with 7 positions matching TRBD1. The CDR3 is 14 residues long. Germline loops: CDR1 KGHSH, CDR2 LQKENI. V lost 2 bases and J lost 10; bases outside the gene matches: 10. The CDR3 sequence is CASSPTGTDGVYTF. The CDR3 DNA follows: TGTGCCAGCTCACCAACCGGGACAGACGGTGTCTACACCTTC. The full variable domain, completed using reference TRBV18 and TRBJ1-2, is NAGVMQNPRHLVRRRGQEARLRCSPMKGHSHVYWYRQLPEEGLKFMVYLQKENIIDESGMPKERFSAEFPKEGPSILRIQQVVRGDSAAYFCASSPTGTDGVYTFGSGTRLTVV.

The CDR3 reads CASSLDRVPLYEQYF. The CDR3 DNA reads as TGTGCCAGCAGCTTAGACAGGGTTCCCCTCTACGAGCAGTACTTC. This chain links TRBV5-8 with TRBJ2-7, with TRBD1 matching over 7 bases. With V trimmed by 2 bases and J by 3 bases, 8 bases remained unmatched. CDR1 and CDR2 (germline): SGHTS, YDEGEE. CDR3 length equals 15 residues.

CDR3: CASSLGHFNQPQHF. The DNA for the CDR3 is TGTGCCAGCAGCCTGGGACATTTCAATCAGCCCCAGCATTTT. The chain carries TRBV3-1 (or the pseudogene TRBV3-2) and TRBJ1-5; a weak D match, TRBD1 (6 bases). The CDR3 has 14 amino acids. Germline lookup yields CDR1 LGHDT and CDR2 YNNKEL (reference sequence). The V end was cut by 4 bases, the J end by 3 bases, with 10 bases between.

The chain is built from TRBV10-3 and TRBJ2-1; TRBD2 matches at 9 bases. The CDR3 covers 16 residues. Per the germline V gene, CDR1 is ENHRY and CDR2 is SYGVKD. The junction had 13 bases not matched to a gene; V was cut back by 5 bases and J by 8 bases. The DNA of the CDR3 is TGTGCCATCAGTTTCCTAGCGGGAACCCCCCGAGATGAGCAGTTCTTC. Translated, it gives CAISFLAGTPRDEQFF.

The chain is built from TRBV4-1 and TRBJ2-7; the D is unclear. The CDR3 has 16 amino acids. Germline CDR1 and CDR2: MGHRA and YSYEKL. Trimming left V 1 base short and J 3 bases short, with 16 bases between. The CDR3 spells CASSQAFPDFYYEQYF. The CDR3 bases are TGCGCCAGCAGCCAAGCCTTCCCTGACTTTTACTACGAGCAGTACTTC.

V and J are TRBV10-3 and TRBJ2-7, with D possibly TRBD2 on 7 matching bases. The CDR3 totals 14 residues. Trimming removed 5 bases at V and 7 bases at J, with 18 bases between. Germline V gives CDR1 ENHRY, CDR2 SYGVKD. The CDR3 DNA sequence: TGTGCCATCAGTAAGGGGGGGACCTCTCGGGAGCAGTACTTC. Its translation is CAISKGGTSREQYF.

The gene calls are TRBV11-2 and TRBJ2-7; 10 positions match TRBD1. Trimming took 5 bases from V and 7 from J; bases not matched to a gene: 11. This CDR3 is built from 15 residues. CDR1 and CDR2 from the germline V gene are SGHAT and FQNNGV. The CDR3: CASSARDRGILEQYF. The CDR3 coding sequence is TGTGCCAGCAGCGCCCGGGACAGGGGAATTTTGGAGCAGTACTTC.

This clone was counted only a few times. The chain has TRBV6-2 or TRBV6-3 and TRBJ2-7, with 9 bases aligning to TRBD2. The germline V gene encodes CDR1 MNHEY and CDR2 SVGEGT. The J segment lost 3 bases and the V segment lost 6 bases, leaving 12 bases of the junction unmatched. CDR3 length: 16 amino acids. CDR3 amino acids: CASSNPGVAGDYEQYF. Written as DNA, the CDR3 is TGTGCCAGCAGCAACCCTGGGGTAGCGGGAGACTACGAGCAGTACTTC.

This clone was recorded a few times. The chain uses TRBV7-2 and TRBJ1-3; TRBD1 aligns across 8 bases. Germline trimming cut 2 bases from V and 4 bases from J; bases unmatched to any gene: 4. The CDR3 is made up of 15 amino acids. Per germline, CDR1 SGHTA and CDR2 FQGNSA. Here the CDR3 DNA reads TGTGCCAGCAGCTTAAGACAGGGGAAAGGAAACACCATATATTTT. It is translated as CASSLRQGKGNTIYF.

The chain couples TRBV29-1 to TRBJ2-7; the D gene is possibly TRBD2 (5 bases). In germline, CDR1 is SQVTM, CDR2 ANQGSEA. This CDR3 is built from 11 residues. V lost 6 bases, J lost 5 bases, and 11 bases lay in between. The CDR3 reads CSVRGLHEQYF. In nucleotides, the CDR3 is TGCAGCGTCAGAGGGCTCCACGAGCAGTACTTC.

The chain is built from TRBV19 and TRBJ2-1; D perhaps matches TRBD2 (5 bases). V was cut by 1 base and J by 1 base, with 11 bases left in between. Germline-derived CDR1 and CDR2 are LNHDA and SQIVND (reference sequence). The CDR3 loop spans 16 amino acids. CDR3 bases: TGTGCCAGTAGTATAGGGCTAGCTCTTTCCTACAATGAGCAGTTCTTC. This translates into CASSIGLALSYNEQFF.

CDR3 protein: CASSSTTDTQYF. The CDR3 DNA follows: TGTGCCAGCAGCTCTACCACAGATACGCAGTATTTT. The V call is TRBV7-9, the J call TRBJ2-3, with no clear D. Germline CDR1 SEHNR, CDR2 FQNEAQ (reference sequence). The V end was cut by 4 bases, the J end by 2 bases, with 4 bases between. This CDR3 contains 12 residues.

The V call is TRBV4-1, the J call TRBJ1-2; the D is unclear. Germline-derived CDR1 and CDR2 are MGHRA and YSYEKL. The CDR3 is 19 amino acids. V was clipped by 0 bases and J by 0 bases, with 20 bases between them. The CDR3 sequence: CASSQEDLLVEQPNYGYTF. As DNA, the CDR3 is TGCGCCAGCAGCCAAGAGGATCTCCTCGTAGAACAGCCTAACTATGGCTACACCTTC.

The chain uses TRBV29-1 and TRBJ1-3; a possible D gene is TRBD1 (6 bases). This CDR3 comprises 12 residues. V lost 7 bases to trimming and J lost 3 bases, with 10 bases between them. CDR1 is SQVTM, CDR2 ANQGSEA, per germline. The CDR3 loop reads CSAGGHGNTIYF. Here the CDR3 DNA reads TGCAGCGCGGGGGGCCATGGAAACACCATATATTTT. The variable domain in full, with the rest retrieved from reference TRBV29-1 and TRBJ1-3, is SAVISQKPSRDICQRGTSLTIQCQVDSQVTMMFWYRQQPGQSLTLIATANQGSEATYESGFVIDKFPISRPNLTFSTLTVSNMSPEDSSIYLCSAGGHGNTIYFGEGSWLTVV.